These 2 T cell receptor beta chains were sequenced from one sample in a study of graft-versus-host responses after intestinal transplantation. For these receptors, no antigen is known. Profiled with immunoSEQ multiplex PCR; TCRdb holds only in-frame clones, not every one. The sample has some 90,000 clones, around 90% seen once. Sample: unstimulated CD8+ T cells sorted from spleen or lymph node cells, taken before transplant. Receptors originate from a human donor who was the organ donor for an intestinal transplant.

The chain carries TRBV6-5 and TRBJ1-2; a weak D match, TRBD1 (6 bases). CDR3 size: 15 residues. V was cut by 6 bases and J by 6 bases, with 20 bases left in between. Germline CDR1 and CDR2: MNHEY and SVGAGI. CDR3 nucleotide sequence: TGTGCCAGCAGAGGGCAGGGGCCCTTAGGGGATGGCTACACCTTC. It translates to CASRGQGPLGDGYTF.

Written as DNA, the CDR3 is TGCAGCGTTGAAGCTTCTGGACAATCGGCTTTCTTT. It translates to CSVEASGQSAFF. The chain uses TRBV29-1 and TRBJ1-1, with D perhaps TRBD1 (5 bases). The CDR3 extends over 12 amino acids. CDR1 is SQVTM and CDR2 is ANQGSEA in the germline V gene. The V end was cut by 1 base, the J end by 11 bases, with 14 bases between.